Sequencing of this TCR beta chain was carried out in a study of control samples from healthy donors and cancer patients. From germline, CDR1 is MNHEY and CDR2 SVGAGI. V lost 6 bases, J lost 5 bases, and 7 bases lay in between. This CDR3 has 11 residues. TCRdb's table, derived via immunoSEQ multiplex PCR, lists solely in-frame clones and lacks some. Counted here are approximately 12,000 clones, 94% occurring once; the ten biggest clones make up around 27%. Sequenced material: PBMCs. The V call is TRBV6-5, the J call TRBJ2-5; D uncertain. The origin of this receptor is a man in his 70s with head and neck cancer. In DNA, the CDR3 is TGTGCCAGCAGGCTGAGGGAGACCCAGTACTTC. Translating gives CASRLRETQYF.